The T cell receptor (beta chain) described here comes from a study of blood T cell repertoires in COVID-19. Study as a whole: Sample material is recorded as cDNA or gDNA derived from T cells, B-cell-depleted T cells, or PBMCs.

The CDR3 contains 16 residues. Trimming at V came to 3 bases and at J to 2 bases, leaving 4 bases not matched to a gene. Germline V lookup: CDR1 SGHNT, CDR2 YYREEE (reference sequence). This clone has just one count. All enrollees were about 18 to 100 years old and from under 25 US areas. Original processing notes: Amplification of reference gene primers provided the estimated nucleated cell counts. Only in-frame clones appear in the TCRdb table, and some are missing; sequencing was by immunoSEQ multiplex PCR. D and trimming were read from the DNA, whereas the V and J calls and clone size are those reported in that table. The sample lists approximately 500,000 clones; over 75% were seen once.

The chain links TRBV5-4 to TRBJ2-1; 11 bases map to TRBD2. Sequences were obtained from PBMCs or T cells enriched from blood (not recorded which). This TCR derives from a woman in her thirties or forties who had recovered from COVID-19. The CDR3 spells CASSSTSGMTYNEQFF. In nucleotides, the CDR3 is TGTGCCAGCAGCTCGACTAGCGGGATGACCTACAATGAGCAGTTCTTC.